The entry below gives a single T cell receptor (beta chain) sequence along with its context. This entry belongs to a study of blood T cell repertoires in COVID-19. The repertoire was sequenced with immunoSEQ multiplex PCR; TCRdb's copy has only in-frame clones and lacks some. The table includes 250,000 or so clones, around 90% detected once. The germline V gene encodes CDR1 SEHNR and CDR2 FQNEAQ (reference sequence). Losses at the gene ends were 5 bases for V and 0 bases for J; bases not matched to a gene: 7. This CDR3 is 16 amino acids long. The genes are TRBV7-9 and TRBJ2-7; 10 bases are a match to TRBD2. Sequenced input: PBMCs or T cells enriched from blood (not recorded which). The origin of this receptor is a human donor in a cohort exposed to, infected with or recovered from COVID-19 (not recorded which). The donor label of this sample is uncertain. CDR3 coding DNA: TGTGCCAGCAGCCAACTAGCGGGGACTAGCTCCTACGAGCAGTACTTC. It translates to CASSQLAGTSSYEQYF.